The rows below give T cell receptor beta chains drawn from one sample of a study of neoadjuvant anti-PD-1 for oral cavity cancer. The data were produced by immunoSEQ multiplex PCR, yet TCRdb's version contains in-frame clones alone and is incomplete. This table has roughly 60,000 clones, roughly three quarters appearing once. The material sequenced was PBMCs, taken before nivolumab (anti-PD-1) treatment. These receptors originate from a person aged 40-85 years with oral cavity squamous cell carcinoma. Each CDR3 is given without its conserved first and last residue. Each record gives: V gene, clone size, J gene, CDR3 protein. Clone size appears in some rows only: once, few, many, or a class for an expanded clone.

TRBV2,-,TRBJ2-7,ASSEQGQGYEQY
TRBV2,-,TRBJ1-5,ASSDRGVYSNQPQH
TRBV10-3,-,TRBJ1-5,AIRPDPLEPQH
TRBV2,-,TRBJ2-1,ASRGTRGWVGAWF
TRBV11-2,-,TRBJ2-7,ASSLAGTSHSYEQY
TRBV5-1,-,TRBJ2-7,ASRHEASSYEQY
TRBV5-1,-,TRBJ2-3,ASSWTTGGTDTQY
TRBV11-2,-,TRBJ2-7,ASSFDRGSYEQY
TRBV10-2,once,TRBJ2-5,ASSHSTRETQY
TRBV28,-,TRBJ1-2,ASSSGHYGYT
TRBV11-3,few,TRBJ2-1,ASSLETSGGSPYNEQF
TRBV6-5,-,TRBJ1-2,ASSYPGTAFYGYT
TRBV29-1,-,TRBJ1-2,SGTPTGGAYGYT
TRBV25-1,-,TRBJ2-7,ASSERGYEQY
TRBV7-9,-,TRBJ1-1,ASSLVGRGAF
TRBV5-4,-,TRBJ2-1,ASSPRDRDNEQF
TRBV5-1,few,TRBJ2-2,ASSVDVGDTGELF
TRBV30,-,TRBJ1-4,AWSAGQNNEKLF
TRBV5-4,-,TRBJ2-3,ASSTGTSDTQY
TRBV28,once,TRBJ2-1,ASSLSTLAFEQF